Presented here are 32 T cell receptor beta chains from one specimen sequenced in a study of early T cells in non-severe SARS-CoV-2 infection. TCRdb processed the 5' RACE reads anew with MiXCR; each CDR3 protein has one entry. Here the sample spans 90,000 to 120,000 distinct CDR3 sequences, 9% to 14% being singletons. What was sequenced was whole blood. These receptors were obtained from an adult who was a healthcare worker with PCR-confirmed SARS-CoV-2 infection or an uninfected control (not recorded which).

This clonotype was recorded only once. A much larger clone differs by one base, so this may be a read error. The rearrangement links TRBV29-1 to TRBJ2-1; D is possibly TRBD1 (7 bases). Germline-derived CDR1 and CDR2 are SQVTM and ANQGSEA. This CDR3 comprises 18 residues. The ends were cut back, 5 bases at V and 0 bases at J, with 23 bases in the middle. DNA of the CDR3: TGCAGCGTTAGGGGGCGCGGGGACCCGGACAGCTCCTACAATGAGCAGTTCTTC. It specifies CSVRGRGDPDSSYNEQFF.

There are a few counts of this clonotype. This chain links TRBV6-1 with TRBJ1-6, with TRBD1 as a possible D gene (5 bases). Between the trimmed V and J ends, which lost 2 bases and 10 bases, there was a span of 15 bases. CDR1 and CDR2 (germline): MNHNS, SASEGT. This CDR3 spans 15 amino acids. The CDR3 is CASSEPGGVSSPLHF. The CDR3 DNA sequence: TGTGCCAGCAGTGAACCGGGGGGTGTGAGCTCACCCCTCCACTTT.

This clonotype was picked up a small number of times. V usage is TRBV12-3 or TRBV12-4 and J usage is TRBJ1-1, with D perhaps matching TRBD1 (6 bases). This CDR3 spans 14 amino acids. Trimming took 8 bases from V and 2 from J, leaving 15 bases between them. CDR3 protein: CASWGGQYNTEAFF. The CDR3 coding sequence is TGTGCCAGCTGGGGCGGACAGTACAACACTGAAGCTTTCTTT.

The J gene is TRBJ2-1, the V gene TRBV13; TRBD2 matches at 12 bases. The CDR3 runs 16 residues. Germline trimming cut 5 bases from V and 6 bases from J; bases unmatched to any gene: 8. Germline CDR1 is PRHDT and CDR2 is FYEKMQ (reference sequence). This chain's CDR3 is CASSGTSGYPGNEQFF. DNA for the CDR3: TGTGCCAGCAGCGGGACTAGCGGGTATCCTGGCAATGAGCAGTTCTTC.

The rearrangement uses TRBV27 and TRBJ1-6; 9 nucleotides line up with TRBD1. Germline V gene sequence: CDR1 MNHEY, CDR2 SMNVEV (reference sequence). The CDR3 totals 15 residues. V dropped 3 bases and J dropped 10; count of bases not matched to a gene: 7. CDR3 loop: CASSLYRGRGSPLHF. The CDR3 DNA reads as TGTGCCAGCAGTTTGTACAGGGGGCGCGGCTCACCCCTCCACTTT.

This clonotype has at least ten counts. V and J are TRBV4-2 and TRBJ2-1, with 8 bases identical to TRBD2. This CDR3 is 17 amino acids long. Germline CDR1 LGHNA, CDR2 YNFKEQ. Trimming cost V 4 bases and J 8 bases; bases outside gene matches: 16. The CDR3 spells CASSPGRGGSYNDEQFF. The CDR3 DNA is TGTGCCAGCAGCCCTGGGCGCGGGGGGTCTTATAACGATGAGCAGTTCTTC.

V gene TRBV20-1 combines with J gene TRBJ1-3, with a tentative D call TRBD1 (5 bases). The ends were cut back, 0 bases at V and 3 bases at J, with 9 bases in the middle. The CDR3 has 14 amino acids. Germline CDR1 is DFQATT and CDR2 is SNEGSKA (reference sequence). CDR3 DNA: TGCAGTGCTAGAGAGGATAGGGGTGGAAACACCATATATTTT. Its protein is CSAREDRGGNTIYF.

This clonotype was detected only a few times. The chain employs TRBV10-3 and TRBJ2-1, with 9 bases identical to TRBD2. Trimming took 0 bases from V and 5 from J; bases not matched to a gene: 11. Germline V CDR1 and CDR2: ENHRY, SYGVKD. The length of the CDR3 is 18 residues. CDR3 residues: CAISESSRSGRINNEQFF. DNA for the CDR3: TGTGCCATCAGTGAGTCGTCTCGGAGCGGGAGGATTAACAATGAGCAGTTCTTC.

This clonotype was picked up a small number of times. This chain uses TRBV30 with TRBJ2-1; 7 nucleotides align to TRBD1. CDR1 is GTSNPN and CDR2 is SVGIG in the germline V gene (reference sequence). V shed 4 bases and J 5 bases; nucleotides not matched to a gene: 5. The length of the CDR3 is 13 residues. CDR3 sequence: CAWNWDSNNEQFF. DNA of the CDR3: TGTGCCTGGAATTGGGACAGTAACAATGAGCAGTTCTTC.

The table lists this clonotype with many counts. The chain is built from TRBV2 and TRBJ2-1, with D perhaps TRBD2 (6 bases). This CDR3 is built from 13 residues. Germline V gives CDR1 SNHLY, CDR2 FYNNEI. Trimming took off 9 bases at V and 10 bases at J, with 19 bases between the two ends. The CDR3 bases are TGTGCCAGTAGCCGGGACTTCAGTGGGGAGCAGTTCTTC. This gives the protein CASSRDFSGEQFF.

This rearrangement joins TRBV6-2 or TRBV6-3 to TRBJ1-1; D remains ambiguous. The germline V gene encodes CDR1 MNHEY and CDR2 SVGEGT. The CDR3 contains 12 residues. Trimming left V 6 bases short and J 6 bases short, with 11 bases between. The CDR3 is CASSSRLAEAFF. The DNA for the CDR3 is TGTGCCAGCAGCTCCAGGTTGGCTGAAGCTTTCTTT.

This clonotype was seen just once. The chain employs TRBV28 and TRBJ1-2; D is ambiguous. Trimming took 2 bases from V and 6 from J, leaving 13 bases between them. Germline CDR1 MDHEN, CDR2 SYDVKM. CDR3 length equals 14 residues. The CDR3 is CASSLTAPTHGYTF. The CDR3 coding sequence is TGTGCCAGCAGTTTAACGGCACCCACCCATGGCTACACCTTC.

The V and J genes are TRBV28 and TRBJ1-5; D is unclear. V was trimmed by 2 bases and J by 2 bases, leaving 22 bases between them. Germline V gene data show CDR1 as MDHEN and CDR2 as SYDVKM. The CDR3 is 19 residues long. This CDR3 reads CASSLLLGWTTLGNQPQHF. The CDR3 DNA is TGTGCCAGCAGTTTACTGCTTGGCTGGACGACCCTGGGCAATCAGCCCCAGCATTTT. The full variable domain, its missing parts supplied by reference TRBV28 and TRBJ1-5, is DVKVTQSSRYLVKRTGEKVFLECVQDMDHENMFWYRQDPGLGLRLIYFSYDVKMKEKGDIPEGYSVSREKKERFSLILESASTNQTSMYLCASSLLLGWTTLGNQPQHFGDGTRLSIL.

The table lists this clonotype with many counts. CDR3 region: CASSLGHIYEQYF. The DNA for the CDR3 is TGTGCCAGCAGCCTCGGACATATCTACGAGCAGTACTTC. V usage is TRBV3-1 and J usage is TRBJ2-7, with TRBD1 as a possible D gene (5 bases). Trimming took off 4 bases at V and 3 bases at J, with 10 bases between the two ends. This CDR3 spans 13 amino acids. Germline-derived CDR1 and CDR2 are LGHDT and YNNKEL (reference sequence).

There are many counts of this clonotype. The V and J genes are TRBV11-2 and TRBJ2-7; the match to TRBD1 covers 10 bases. The trim removed 2 bases at V and 7 bases at J, leaving 5 bases unmatched. CDR3 size: 14 residues. Germline values: CDR1 SGHAT, CDR2 FQNNGV. CDR3 sequence: CASSLWGQGWEQYF. CDR3 nucleotides: TGTGCCAGCAGCTTATGGGGACAGGGGTGGGAGCAGTACTTC. The full variable domain, completed using reference TRBV11-2 and TRBJ2-7, is EAGVAQSPRYKIIEKRQSVAFWCNPISGHATLYWYQQILGQGPKLLIQFQNNGVVDDSQLPKDRFSAERLKGVDSTLKIQPAKLEDSAVYLCASSLWGQGWEQYFGPGTRLTVT.

This clonotype was observed a handful of times. V gene TRBV11-2 combines with J gene TRBJ2-3; D unresolved. CDR3 size: 13 residues. CDR1 is SGHAT, CDR2 FQNNGV, per germline. The V gene lost 4 bases and the J gene lost 3 bases, with 8 bases spanning the gap. CDR3 residues: CASSSGYTDTQYF. CDR3 DNA: TGTGCCAGCAGCTCCGGGTATACAGATACGCAGTATTTT.

The sample holds many counts of this clonotype. The chain recombines TRBV9 with TRBJ2-1; TRBD2 might be the D (6 bases). The CDR3 loop spans 14 amino acids. Trimming took 3 bases from V and 9 from J, leaving 16 bases between them. Germline assignment: CDR1 SGDLS and CDR2 YYNGEE. CDR3 coding DNA: TGTGCCAGCAGCGGGGCCCGGAGGGACGGTGAGCAGTTCTTC. It yields the protein CASSGARRDGEQFF.

The chain joins TRBV12-5 to TRBJ2-1, with TRBD2 matching over 15 bases. J lost 8 bases, V lost 6 bases, and 14 bases had no gene match. Germline loops: CDR1 LGHNT, CDR2 FRNRAP. The length of the CDR3 is 18 residues. Here the CDR3 reads CASGAGAGLAGGGHEQFF. CDR3 DNA sequence: TGTGCTAGTGGCGCGGGGGCGGGACTAGCGGGAGGTGGCCATGAGCAGTTCTTC.

The rearrangement uses TRBV24-1 and TRBJ2-1, with 13 positions matching TRBD2. Germline loops: CDR1 KGHDR, CDR2 SFDVKD. The trim removed 5 bases at V and 3 bases at J, leaving 6 bases unmatched. The CDR3 sequence is 17 residues long. CDR3 loop: CATSAWTSGSSYNEQFF. CDR3 DNA sequence: TGTGCCACCAGTGCCTGGACTAGCGGGAGTAGCTACAATGAGCAGTTCTTC.

This rearrangement joins TRBV7-3 to TRBJ1-5; the D gene is possibly TRBD1 (5 bases). Germline CDR1 and CDR2: SGHTA and FQGTGA. The V gene lost 0 bases and the J gene lost 7 bases, with 7 bases spanning the gap. The CDR3 loop spans 13 amino acids. CDR3 coding DNA: TGTGCCAGCAGCTTAACGTCAGGGCAGCCCCAGCATTTT. This encodes CASSLTSGQPQHF.

The chain uses TRBV5-6 and TRBJ1-5; 8 positions match TRBD1. CDR1 and CDR2 from the germline V gene are SGHDT and YYEEEE. CDR3 length: 15 residues. The V segment lost 4 bases and the J segment 5 bases; nucleotides outside the gene matches: 8. Written as DNA, the CDR3 is TGTGCCAGCAGCCTGTACGGACAGGGATATCAGCCCCAGCATTTT. Translation: CASSLYGQGYQPQHF. Drawing the rest from reference TRBV5-6 and TRBJ1-5, the complete variable domain is DAGVTQSPTHLIKTRGQQVTLRCSPKSGHDTVSWYQQALGQGPQFIFQYYEEEERQRGNFPDRFSGHQFPNYSSELNVNALLLGDSALYLCASSLYGQGYQPQHFGDGTRLSIL.

This clonotype was counted many times. The chain recombines TRBV29-1 with TRBJ2-5; TRBD1 is a possible D gene (5 bases). Trimming removed 5 bases from V and 5 bases from J, with 15 bases in between. Germline lookup yields CDR1 SQVTM and CDR2 ANQGSEA. The CDR3 consists of 13 residues. The CDR3 nucleotides are TGCAGCGTTAGTGAAGGGGTCAGGGAGACCCAGTACTTC. Residues: CSVSEGVRETQYF.

This clonotype was observed a handful of times. The J gene is TRBJ1-4, the V gene TRBV28; TRBD1 aligns across 11 bases. Losses at the gene ends were 8 bases for V and 7 bases for J; bases not matched to a gene: 6. Germline V gene data show CDR1 as MDHEN and CDR2 as SYDVKM. This CDR3 has 14 amino acids. The CDR3 protein is CASRQGTGGEKLFF. CDR3 coding DNA: TGTGCCAGCCGCCAGGGGACAGGGGGTGAAAAACTGTTTTTT. Supplemented by reference TRBV28 and TRBJ1-4, the full variable domain reads DVKVTQSSRYLVKRTGEKVFLECVQDMDHENMFWYRQDPGLGLRLIYFSYDVKMKEKGDIPEGYSVSREKKERFSLILESASTNQTSMYLCASRQGTGGEKLFFGSGTQLSVL.

Ten or more counts support this clonotype. The genes are TRBV7-8 and TRBJ1-1, with 7 bases matching TRBD1. The CDR3 contains 14 residues. Germline V gene data show CDR1 as SGHVS and CDR2 as FQNEAQ. The J segment lost 4 bases and the V segment lost 5 bases, leaving 7 bases of the junction unmatched. In nucleotides, the CDR3 is TGTGCCAGCAGCCTCCGACAGGGAGGCACTGAAGCTTTCTTT. Translating it yields CASSLRQGGTEAFF.

This clonotype was counted at least ten times. The chain links TRBV5-4 to TRBJ1-1; D not resolved. The CDR3 contains 13 residues. Trimming stripped 3 bases from V and 1 base from J, with 7 bases between. Germline CDR1 is SGHNT and CDR2 is YYREEE (reference sequence). For the CDR3, the DNA is TGTGCCAGCAGCTCCTCCACGAACACTGAAGCTTTCTTT. Its protein is CASSSSTNTEAFF. Full variable domain (rest looked up from reference TRBV5-4 and TRBJ1-1): ETGVTQSPTHLIKTRGQQVTLRCSSQSGHNTVSWYQQALGQGPQFIFQYYREEENGRGNFPPRFSGLQFPNYSSELNVNALELDDSALYLCASSSSTNTEAFFGQGTRLTVV.

V gene TRBV20-1 combines with J gene TRBJ2-1; 12 nucleotides agree with TRBD2. The CDR3 is made up of 17 amino acids. The J segment lost 0 bases and the V segment lost 3 bases, leaving 6 bases of the junction unmatched. Germline V gene sequence: CDR1 DFQATT, CDR2 SNEGSKA (reference sequence). Written as DNA, the CDR3 is TGCAGTGCTAGGGGACTAGCGGGTCCGAGCTCCTACAATGAGCAGTTCTTC. As protein: CSARGLAGPSSYNEQFF.

In its sample, this clonotype was seen many times. The V gene is TRBV10-3, the J gene TRBJ2-5; D might be TRBD2 (5 bases). The germline V gene has CDR1 ENHRY and CDR2 SYGVKD. Trimming cost V 7 bases and J 4 bases, with 13 bases left between them. CDR3 size: 13 residues. The CDR3 DNA sequence: TGTGCCATCAAAGAGGGAGCAGGAGAGACCCAGTACTTC. This codes for CAIKEGAGETQYF.

The chain combines TRBV6-4 with TRBJ2-1, with 10 bases that match TRBD2. CDR3 length: 15 amino acids. The germline CDR1 and CDR2 sequences are MRHNA and SNTAGT. Germline trimming cut 4 bases from V and 8 bases from J; bases unmatched to any gene: 8. The CDR3 DNA follows: TGTGCCAGCAGTGTAGAAGCGGGAGGGCCGTATGAGCAGTTCTTC. Translation gives CASSVEAGGPYEQFF.

This clonotype was seen repeatedly, ten times or more. V is TRBV20-1 and J is TRBJ1-2; D gene uncertain. In germline, CDR1 is DFQATT, CDR2 SNEGSKA (reference sequence). This CDR3 is built from 12 residues. V was clipped by 5 bases and J by 2 bases, with 9 bases between them. The CDR3 sequence is CSADSFNYGYTF. The CDR3 region has the DNA TGCAGTGCTGACTCCTTCAACTATGGCTACACCTTC.

This clonotype was counted a few times. V is TRBV5-1 and J is TRBJ1-1; D ambiguous. This CDR3 is built from 14 residues. Germline V lookup: CDR1 SGHRS, CDR2 YFSETQ. V shed 4 bases and J shed 1 base, with 11 bases lying between them. The CDR3 DNA sequence: TGCGCCAGCAGCCCTAGGGAGGCGAACACTGAAGCTTTCTTT. This sequence encodes CASSPREANTEAFF.

J is TRBJ2-5 and V is TRBV18; D not certain. Germline loops: CDR1 KGHSH, CDR2 LQKENI. V lost 2 bases and J lost 2, with 6 bases in between. This CDR3 is built from 13 residues. The CDR3 protein is CASSPKQQETQYF. The CDR3 DNA is TGTGCCAGCTCACCAAAACAGCAAGAGACCCAGTACTTC.

In DNA, the CDR3 is TGTGCCATCAGTGAGTCGGACAGTCGGGATGGCTACACCTTC. Amino acids: CAISESDSRDGYTF. The rearrangement uses TRBV10-3 and TRBJ1-2; tentatively, D is TRBD1 (6 bases). Germline values: CDR1 ENHRY, CDR2 SYGVKD. The CDR3 has 14 amino acids. The V and J ends lost 0 bases and 6 bases respectively, with 11 bases between them.